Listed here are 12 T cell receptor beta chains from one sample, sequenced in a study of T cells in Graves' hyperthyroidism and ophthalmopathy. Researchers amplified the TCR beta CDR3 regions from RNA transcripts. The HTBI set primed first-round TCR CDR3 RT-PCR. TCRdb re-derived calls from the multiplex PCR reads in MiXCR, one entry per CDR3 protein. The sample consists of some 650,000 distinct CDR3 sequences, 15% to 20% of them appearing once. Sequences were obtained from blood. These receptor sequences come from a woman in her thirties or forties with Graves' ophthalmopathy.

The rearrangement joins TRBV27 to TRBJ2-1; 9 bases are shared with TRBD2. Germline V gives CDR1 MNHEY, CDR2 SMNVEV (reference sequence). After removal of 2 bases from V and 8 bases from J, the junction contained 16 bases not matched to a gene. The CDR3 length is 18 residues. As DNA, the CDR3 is TGTGCCAGCAGTTTACTACCCCCGGCGGGGGGGCTTGAGTATGAGCAGTTCTTC. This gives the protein CASSLLPPAGGLEYEQFF.

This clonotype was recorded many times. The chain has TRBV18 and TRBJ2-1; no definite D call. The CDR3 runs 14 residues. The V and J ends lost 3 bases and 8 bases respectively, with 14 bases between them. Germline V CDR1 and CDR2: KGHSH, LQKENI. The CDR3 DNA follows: TGTGCCAGCTCACCCCCGAGGAGTTTAGATGAGCAGTTCTTC. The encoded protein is CASSPPRSLDEQFF.

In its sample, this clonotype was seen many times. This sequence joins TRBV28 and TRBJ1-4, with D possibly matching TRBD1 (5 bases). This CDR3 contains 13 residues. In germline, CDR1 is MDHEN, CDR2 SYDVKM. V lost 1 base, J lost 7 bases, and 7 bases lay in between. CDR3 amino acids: CASSLYGAEKLFF. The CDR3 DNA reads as TGTGCCAGCAGTTTATATGGGGCTGAAAAACTGTTTTTT.

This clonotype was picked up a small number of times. CDR3 residues: CASSYILGETQYF. CDR3 sequence (DNA): TGTGCCAGCAGTTATATCCTCGGAGAGACCCAGTACTTC. V gene TRBV6-1 combines with J gene TRBJ2-5; D is ambiguous. CDR3 length equals 13 residues. V was shortened by 5 bases and J by 4 bases, with 11 bases between the two germline ends. Germline V lookup: CDR1 MNHNS, CDR2 SASEGT.

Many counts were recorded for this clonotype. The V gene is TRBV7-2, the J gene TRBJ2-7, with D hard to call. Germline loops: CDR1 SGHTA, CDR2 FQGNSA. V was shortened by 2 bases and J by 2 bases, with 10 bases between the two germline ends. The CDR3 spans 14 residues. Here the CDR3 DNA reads TGTGCCAGCAGCTTAACCCAGTCAACCTACGAGCAGTACTTC. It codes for CASSLTQSTYEQYF. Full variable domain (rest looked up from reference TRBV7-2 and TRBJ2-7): GAGVSQSPSNKVTEKGKDVELRCDPISGHTALYWYRQSLGQGLEFLIYFQGNSAPDKSGLPSDRFSAERTGGSVSTLTIQRTQQEDSAVYLCASSLTQSTYEQYFGPGTRLTVT.

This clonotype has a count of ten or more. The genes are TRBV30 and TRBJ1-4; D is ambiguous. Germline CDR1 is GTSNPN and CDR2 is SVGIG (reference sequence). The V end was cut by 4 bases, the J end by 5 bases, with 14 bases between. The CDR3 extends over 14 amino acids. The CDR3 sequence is CAWTLGRSNEKLFF. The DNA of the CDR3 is TGTGCCTGGACCCTTGGGAGGTCGAATGAAAAACTGTTTTTT.

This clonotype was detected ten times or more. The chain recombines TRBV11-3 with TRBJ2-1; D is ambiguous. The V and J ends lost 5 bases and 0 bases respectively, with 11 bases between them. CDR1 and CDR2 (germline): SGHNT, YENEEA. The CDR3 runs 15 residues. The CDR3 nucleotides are TGTGCCAGCAGCCGTGAGCAGAGCTCCTACAATGAGCAGTTCTTC. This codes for CASSREQSSYNEQFF.

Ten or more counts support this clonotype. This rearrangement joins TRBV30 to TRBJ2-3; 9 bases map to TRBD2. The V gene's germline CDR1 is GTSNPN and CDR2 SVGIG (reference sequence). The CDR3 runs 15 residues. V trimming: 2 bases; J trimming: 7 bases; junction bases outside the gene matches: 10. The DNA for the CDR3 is TGTGCCTGGAGTCCGCTAGCGGGACTTAAAAATACGCAGTATTTT. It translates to CAWSPLAGLKNTQYF.

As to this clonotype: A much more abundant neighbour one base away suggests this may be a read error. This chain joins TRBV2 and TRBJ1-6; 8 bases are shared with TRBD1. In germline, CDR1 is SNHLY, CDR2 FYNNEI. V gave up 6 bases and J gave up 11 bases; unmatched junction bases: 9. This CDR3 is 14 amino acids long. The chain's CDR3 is CASRSTGEGPPLHF. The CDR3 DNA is TGTGCCAGCAGATCGACAGGGGAGGGTCCACCCCTCCACTTT.

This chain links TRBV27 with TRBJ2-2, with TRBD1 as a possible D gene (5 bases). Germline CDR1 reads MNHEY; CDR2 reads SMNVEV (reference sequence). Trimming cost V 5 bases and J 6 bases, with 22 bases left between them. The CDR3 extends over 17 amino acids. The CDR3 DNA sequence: TGTGCCAGCAGTCAGTCCCCTCCTCAGGGTCGAGCCGGGGAGCTGTTTTTT. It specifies CASSQSPPQGRAGELFF.

CDR3 sequence reads: CAWSSDSSFLYF. The CDR3, as DNA: TGTGCCTGGAGTTCCGACAGCTCATTTCTGTACTTC. The chain has TRBV30 and TRBJ2-4; the D gene is possibly TRBD1 (5 bases). This CDR3 has 12 residues. V lost 2 bases to trimming and J lost 15 bases, with 17 bases between them. Germline V CDR1 and CDR2: GTSNPN, SVGIG (reference sequence).

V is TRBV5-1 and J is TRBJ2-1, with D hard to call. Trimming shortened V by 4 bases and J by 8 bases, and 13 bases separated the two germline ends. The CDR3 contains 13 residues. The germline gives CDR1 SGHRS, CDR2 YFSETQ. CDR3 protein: CASSPLGVDEQFF. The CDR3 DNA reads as TGCGCCAGCAGCCCCCTTGGGGTGGATGAGCAGTTCTTC.